Listed below are T cell receptor beta chains from one sample, sequenced in a study of technical replicates of blood from a handful of donors. Clones were sequenced by immunoSEQ multiplex PCR, and TCRdb holds only the in-frame ones, with some missing. The data contain about 73,000 clones, roughly 90% of them singletons. Sequenced input: PBMCs. The receptors were sampled from a human donor in good health. Some clones in this sample may be carry-over from other donors' samples. Each CDR3 is given with its conserved first and last residue. Each record gives: clone size, V gene, D gene, J gene, CDR3 DNA, CDR3 protein. A D gene is named only where the DNA matches it firmly. Size tells how often a clone was seen (once, few, many) or the class of an expanded clone, and some rows leave it out.

.	TRBV4-2	TRBD2	TRBJ2-7	TGTGCCAGCAGCCCGGGACTAGCGGGCTCCTCCTACGAGCAGTACTTC	CASSPGLAGSSYEQYF
.	TRBV4-2	.	TRBJ1-6	TGTGCCAGCAGCCAAGGCAGGGCGATAACCCCTTATAATTCACCCCTCCACTTT	CASSQGRAITPYNSPLHF
.	TRBV27	TRBD1	TRBJ2-5	TGTGCCAGCTGGAAGTGGACAGGGGGTTTTGGAGAGACCCAGTACTTC	CASWKWTGGFGETQYF
.	TRBV30	.	TRBJ2-2	TGTGCCTGGACCTCGACGGGATGGGAGCTGTTTTTT	CAWTSTGWELFF
.	TRBV15	TRBD1	TRBJ1-2	TGTGCCACCGGTGCTACAGGGGCCTATGGCTACACCTTC	CATGATGAYGYTF
.	TRBV9	TRBD2	TRBJ2-7	TGTGCCAGCAGCTCTCAGGCGGGGGTTCTAGACGAGCAGTACTTC	CASSSQAGVLDEQYF
.	TRBV5-1	TRBD2	TRBJ2-2	TGCGCCAGCAGCCCCCGGGCGGGGGAACCCACCGGGGAGCTGTTTTTT	CASSPRAGEPTGELFF
.	TRBV25-1	TRBD1	TRBJ2-2	TGTGCCAGCAGTCCTCCGGGACAGGGCTACACCGGGGAGCTGTTTTTT	CASSPPGQGYTGELFF
.	TRBV6-5	TRBD1	TRBJ1-1	TGTGCCAGCAGGCAGAGACAGGGGGCGGACACTGAAGCTTTCTTT	CASRQRQGADTEAFF
few	TRBV2	.	TRBJ1-5	TGTGCCAGCAGTCCGGGCGGAGGGGTCAATCAGCCCCAGCATTTT	CASSPGGGVNQPQHF
.	TRBV6-5	TRBD1	TRBJ1-5	TGTGCCAGCAGCCTAGGGACAGATTATCAGCCCCAGCATTTT	CASSLGTDYQPQHF
.	TRBV6-6	.	TRBJ2-1	TGTGCCAGCAGTTACTCTGAGACAGTTTACAATGAGCAGTTCTTC	CASSYSETVYNEQFF
.	TRBV29-1	.	TRBJ1-1	TGCAGCGGCCGTCAGTCTCAGGGGGCTTTCTTT	CSGRQSQGAFF
.	TRBV5-1	.	TRBJ2-3	TGCGCCAGCAGCTTGGACCCAGGGCGACGCACAGATACGCAGTATTTT	CASSLDPGRRTDTQYF
.	TRBV30	TRBD2	TRBJ2-5	TGTGCCGGGACTAGCGGAACACAAGAGACCCAGTACTTC	CAGTSGTQETQYF
.	TRBV4-1	.	TRBJ1-5	TGCGCCAGCAGCCCTCAGATCAATCAGCCCCAGCATTTT	CASSPQINQPQHF
once	TRBV4-2	TRBD2	TRBJ2-1	TGTGCCAGCAGCCTTACAGGGGGACTAGCGGGGAACAATGAGCAGTTCTTC	CASSLTGGLAGNNEQFF
.	TRBV9	TRBD1	TRBJ1-5	TGTGCCAGCAGCGTAGCTGAAGGGACAGGGAGATTATATAGCAATCAGCCCCAGCATTTT	CASSVAEGTGRLYSNQPQHF
.	TRBV4-3	.	TRBJ1-5	TGCGCCAGCAGCCAAGAGTTAACGGGGGGGCCCCAGCATTTT	CASSQELTGGPQHF
.	TRBV2	.	TRBJ1-4	TGTGCCAGCAGTGAGGCAGCAACTAATGAAAAACTGTTTTTT	CASSEAATNEKLFF
.	TRBV30	TRBD2	TRBJ2-3	TGTGCCTGGAGTTCAACTAGCGGGAGCACAGATACGCAGTATTTT	CAWSSTSGSTDTQYF
few	TRBV30	TRBD1	TRBJ1-1	TGTGCCTGGAGCCCCGGGACAGCTTCTGAAGCTTTCTTT	CAWSPGTASEAFF
.	TRBV10-3	.	TRBJ1-2	TGTGCCATCAGTGAAGGGGGCTATGGCTACACCTTC	CAISEGGYGYTF
.	TRBV11-3	TRBD2	TRBJ2-3	TGTGCCAGCAGCTTACTAGCGGACCCAACAGATACGCAGTATTTT	CASSLLADPTDTQYF
.	TRBV11-3	.	TRBJ2-1	TGTGCCAGCAGCTTAGATCTTGGGAGCTCCTACAATGAGCAGTTCTTC	CASSLDLGSSYNEQFF
.	TRBV10-3	.	TRBJ1-1	TGTGCCATCAGTGAGTTGCAGTTGAACACTGAAGCTTTCTTT	CAISELQLNTEAFF
.	TRBV30	.	TRBJ1-2	TGTGCCTGGACCCCTGGGGGGGCTTGGGGCTACACCTTC	CAWTPGGAWGYTF
.	TRBV10-3	TRBD2	TRBJ2-3	TGTGCCATCAGTGTTGCGGGGGGGCAGGTAACAGATACGCAGTATTTT	CAISVAGGQVTDTQYF
.	TRBV18	TRBD2	TRBJ2-1	TGTGCCAGCTCACCACCACTCAGACTAGCGGACAATGAGCAGTTCTTC	CASSPPLRLADNEQFF
.	TRBV4-3	.	TRBJ1-3	TGCGCCAGCAGCCAAGATCCGGACCCAGGGGACACCATATATTTT	CASSQDPDPGDTIYF
.	TRBV10-3	.	TRBJ1-4	TGTGCCATCAGTGATCGCGCCCGGGGGTCTAATGAAAAACTGTTTTTT	CAISDRARGSNEKLFF
once	TRBV2	TRBD2	TRBJ2-1	TGTGCCAGCAGTGAAGGGACTAGCGAGTACAATGAGCAGTTCTTC	CASSEGTSEYNEQFF
.	TRBV2	TRBD1	TRBJ2-5	TGTGCCAGCAGTGAAACCGACAGGGCCCGGGAGACCCAGTACTTC	CASSETDRARETQYF
.	TRBV4-3	TRBD2	TRBJ2-5	TGCGCCAGCAGCCAAGAACCTTATGTCCCGGGGGGGTTCCAAGAGACCCAGTACTTC	CASSQEPYVPGGFQETQYF
.	TRBV7-9	.	TRBJ2-7	TGTGCCAGCAGCCCCCCAGGGGAGCCGTACGAGCAGTACTTC	CASSPPGEPYEQYF
.	TRBV5-1	.	TRBJ1-6	TGCGCCAGCAGCTGGAGTGACAGTTATAATTCACCCCTCCACTTT	CASSWSDSYNSPLHF
.	TRBV6-1	TRBD1	TRBJ2-7	TGTGCCAGCAGTGAGGACAGGGGGCAAGGCGAGCAGTACTTC	CASSEDRGQGEQYF
.	TRBV10-3	TRBD2	TRBJ2-7	TGTGCCATAGGGAGGGGAAACGAGCAGTACTTC	CAIGRGNEQYF
few	TRBV5-6	.	TRBJ1-1	TGTGCCAGCAGCTTGGGACAGTTCACTGAAGCTTTCTTT	CASSLGQFTEAFF
.	TRBV19	TRBD2	TRBJ2-2	TGTGCCAGTAAAGGCGGGGGGGCGAACACCGGGGAGCTGTTTTTT	CASKGGGANTGELFF
.	TRBV4-2	TRBD1	TRBJ2-3	TGTGCCAGCAGCCATCCATCGACAGGGGTGGGCACAGATACGCAGTATTTT	CASSHPSTGVGTDTQYF
.	TRBV6-1	.	TRBJ2-3	TGTGCCAGCAGTCTAGGACTGCTAGACACAGATACGCAGTATTTT	CASSLGLLDTDTQYF